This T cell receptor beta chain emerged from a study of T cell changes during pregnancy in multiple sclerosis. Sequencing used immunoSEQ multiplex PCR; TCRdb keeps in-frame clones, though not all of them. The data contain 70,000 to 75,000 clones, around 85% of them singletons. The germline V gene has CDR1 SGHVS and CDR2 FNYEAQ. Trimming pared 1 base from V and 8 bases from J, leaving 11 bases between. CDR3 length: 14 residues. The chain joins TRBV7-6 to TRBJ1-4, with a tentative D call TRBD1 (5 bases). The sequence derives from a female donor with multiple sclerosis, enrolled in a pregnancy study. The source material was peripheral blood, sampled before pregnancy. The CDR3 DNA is TGTGCCAGCAGCTTAGATAGGGGTCAAGAAAAACTGTTTTTT. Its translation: CASSLDRGQEKLFF.